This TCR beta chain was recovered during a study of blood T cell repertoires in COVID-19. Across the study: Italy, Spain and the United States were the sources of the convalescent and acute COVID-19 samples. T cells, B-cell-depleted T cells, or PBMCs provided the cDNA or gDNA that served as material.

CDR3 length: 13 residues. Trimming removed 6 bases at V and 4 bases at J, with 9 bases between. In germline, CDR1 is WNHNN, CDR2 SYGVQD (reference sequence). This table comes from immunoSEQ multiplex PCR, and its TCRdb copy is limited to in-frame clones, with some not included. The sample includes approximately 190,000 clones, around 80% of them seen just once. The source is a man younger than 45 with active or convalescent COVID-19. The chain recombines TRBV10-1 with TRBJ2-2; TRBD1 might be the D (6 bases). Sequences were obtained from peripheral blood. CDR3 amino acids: CASSQGTTGELFF. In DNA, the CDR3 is TGCGCCAGCAGCCAGGGGACCACCGGGGAGCTGTTTTTT.